Shown below are 14 T cell receptor beta chains from a single sample sequenced in a study of cytomegalovirus exposure and HLA in healthy donors. Primers: 60 Vbeta forward and 13 Jbeta reverse. Produced via immunoSEQ multiplex PCR; TCRdb's table is partial and in-frame only. Among roughly 100,000 clones listed, about 60% were seen once. Material for sequencing was PBMCs. The receptors derive from a human donor in good health.

CDR3 amino acids: CAEAGGSYNEQFF. CDR3 bases: TGTGCCGAAGCAGGGGGCAGCTACAATGAGCAGTTCTTC. The chain employs TRBV28 and TRBJ2-1; 8 bases fit TRBD1. Germline loops: CDR1 MDHEN, CDR2 SYDVKM. The junction had 6 bases not matched to a gene; V was cut back by 11 bases and J by 3 bases. The CDR3 contains 13 residues.

The chain is built from TRBV6-6 and TRBJ2-4; no clear D gene. From germline, CDR1 is MNHNY and CDR2 SVGAGI (reference sequence). V was cut by 4 bases and J by 0 bases, with 7 bases left in between. This CDR3 has 14 residues. CDR3 region: CASSLDSAKNIQYF. CDR3 bases: TGTGCCAGCAGTTTAGATTCAGCCAAAAACATTCAGTACTTC.

The rearrangement joins TRBV18 to TRBJ2-3; TRBD2 matches 7 bases. CDR3 length: 14 amino acids. The V gene's germline CDR1 is KGHSH and CDR2 LQKENI. V lost 2 bases to trimming and J lost 9 bases; unmatched junction nucleotides: 8. The CDR3 coding sequence is TGTGCCAGCTCACCATTCTCGCGGGAGCCCACGCAGTATTTT. Its translation is CASSPFSREPTQYF.

This chain connects TRBV5-1 to TRBJ2-3, with 16 bases matching TRBD2. Germline assignment: CDR1 SGHRS and CDR2 YFSETQ. This CDR3 spans 20 amino acids. V dropped 4 bases and J dropped 5; count of bases not matched to a gene: 16. This CDR3 is CASSPKATGTSGRAVDTQYF. The CDR3 DNA sequence: TGCGCCAGCAGCCCCAAAGCAACCGGGACTAGCGGGAGGGCCGTAGATACGCAGTATTTT.

The table lists this clone with a count of one. The chain couples TRBV14 to TRBJ2-3, with no clear D. CDR1 is SGHDN and CDR2 is FVKESK in the germline V gene. The ends were cut back, 3 bases at V and 0 bases at J, with 7 bases in the middle. This CDR3 spans 14 amino acids. In nucleotides, the CDR3 is TGTGCCAGCAGCCATATTAAAAGCACAGATACGCAGTATTTT. Amino acids: CASSHIKSTDTQYF.

Comment on this clone: At one end the junction does not follow the germline gene, possibly because of a read error. This sequence joins TRBV7-9 and TRBJ2-7, with D perhaps TRBD1 (5 bases). The germline V gene encodes CDR1 SEHNR and CDR2 FQNEAQ (reference sequence). This CDR3 has 13 amino acids. CDR3 sequence (DNA): TGTTCCAGCAGCATCGACAGCTCCTACGAGCAGTACTTC. Amino acid sequence: CSSSIDSSYEQYF.

This chain links TRBV2 with TRBJ1-4, with 8 bases lining up with TRBD1. This CDR3 contains 15 residues. Germline lookup yields CDR1 SNHLY and CDR2 FYNNEI. J lost 10 bases, V lost 6 bases, and 13 bases had no gene match. The CDR3 DNA reads TGTGCCAGCAGCGTCGACAGGGGTGGGCTTGTAAAACTGTTTTTT. It translates to CASSVDRGGLVKLFF.

V and J are TRBV6-5 and TRBJ1-2, with D possibly matching TRBD1 (5 bases). V was trimmed by 0 bases and J by 6 bases, leaving 17 bases between them. Germline V gene data show CDR1 as MNHEY and CDR2 as SVGAGI. The CDR3 is made up of 16 amino acids. The CDR3 reads CASSYSLSAGSNGYTF. The CDR3 nucleotides read TGTGCCAGCAGTTACTCACTTTCGGCAGGGTCTAATGGCTACACCTTC.

The chain employs TRBV19 and TRBJ2-3; TRBD2 matches at 11 bases. V lost 4 bases and J lost 6; bases outside the gene matches: 15. The V gene's germline CDR1 is LNHDA and CDR2 SQIVND (reference sequence). The CDR3 covers 18 residues. The CDR3 DNA reads as TGTGCCAGTAGTACCACACTAGCGGGAGAGGTGAGCCCCGATACGCAGTATTTT. Its protein product is CASSTTLAGEVSPDTQYF.

J is TRBJ2-7 and V is TRBV5-1, with D tentatively TRBD1 (6 bases). CDR3 size: 13 residues. V lost 3 bases and J lost 5, with 12 bases in between. Germline values: CDR1 SGHRS, CDR2 YFSETQ. The CDR3 coding sequence is TGCGCCAGCAGCTACATCACAGGGAACGAGCAGTACTTC. This codes for CASSYITGNEQYF.

This clone was found a few times. This sequence joins TRBV5-1 and TRBJ2-3; 8 nucleotides line up with TRBD1. V lost 4 bases to trimming and J lost 8 bases; unmatched junction nucleotides: 9. Germline CDR1 is SGHRS and CDR2 is YFSETQ. The length of the CDR3 is 14 residues. The CDR3 DNA reads as TGCGCCAGCAGCAGTACCACCGGACAGGGTACGCAGTATTTT. As protein: CASSSTTGQGTQYF. The full variable domain, rest sourced from reference TRBV5-1 and TRBJ2-3, is KAGVTQTPRYLIKTRGQQVTLSCSPISGHRSVSWYQQTPGQGLQFLFEYFSETQRNKGNFPGRFSGRQFSNSRSEMNVSTLELGDSALYLCASSSTTGQGTQYFGPGTRLTVL.

The genes are TRBV4-2 and TRBJ2-5, with 12 bases aligning to TRBD2. The trim removed 4 bases at V and 5 bases at J, leaving 11 bases unmatched. CDR3 length: 17 amino acids. CDR1 and CDR2 (germline): LGHNA, YNFKEQ. The CDR3 DNA follows: TGTGCCAGCAGCCCCTCGACTAGCGGGAGCGTTCAGGAGACCCAGTACTTC. It specifies CASSPSTSGSVQETQYF.

This clone appeared a few times. The chain has TRBV4-1 and TRBJ1-1, with D unclear. The CDR3 consists of 15 residues. Germline CDR1 reads MGHRA; CDR2 reads YSYEKL. Trimming left V 4 bases short and J 1 base short, with 13 bases between. CDR3 nucleotides: TGCGCCAGCAGCCTCTCCTGGGGAGCGAACACTGAAGCTTTCTTT. Amino acids: CASSLSWGANTEAFF.

This clone was detected only a few times. The chain carries TRBV6-5 and TRBJ1-4; TRBD1 matches at 9 bases. Unmatched junction bases numbered 5, after V lost 5 bases and J lost 7 bases. The germline V gene has CDR1 MNHEY and CDR2 SVGAGI. This CDR3 contains 14 residues. Here the CDR3 reads CASSPQGAAEKLFF. For the CDR3, the DNA is TGTGCCAGCAGTCCACAGGGGGCAGCTGAAAAACTGTTTTTT.